Given below is one T cell receptor (beta chain) in context. CDR1 LGHNT and CDR2 FRNRAP come from the germline V gene. This CDR3 is built from 19 residues. V was cut by 4 bases and J by 1 base, with 24 bases left in between. In the original analysis: How many nucleated cells were present was estimated from reference gene primer amplification. TCRdb's table, derived via immunoSEQ multiplex PCR, lists solely in-frame clones and lacks some. V and J calls and clone size are those listed in that table; D and trimming were worked out from the DNA. The table lists 160,000 or so clones, around 85% of them singletons, with 9.5% to 11% in the top ten. This sample stems from a study of blood T cell repertoires in COVID-19. Study background: Sample material is recorded as cDNA or gDNA derived from T cells, B-cell-depleted T cells, or PBMCs.

Material for sequencing was peripheral blood. The rearrangement uses TRBV12-5 and TRBJ2-3; D possibly corresponds to TRBD1 (5 bases). The TCR was taken from a man in his 60s with active or convalescent COVID-19. The CDR3 region has the DNA TGTGCTAGTGGTTGGACACTTGGGGCAGAAAGTATGGGCACAGATACGCAGTATTTT. Translating it yields CASGWTLGAESMGTDTQYF.